The rows below give T cell receptor beta chains drawn from one sample of a study of spatial heterogeneity in lung cancer. TCRdb reprocessed the 5' RACE reads via MiXCR and lists one record per CDR3 protein. This table has 95,000 to 130,000 distinct CDR3 sequences, more than 9% appearing once. The specimen was PBMCs, collected at follow-up. The source of these receptors is a male donor with early-stage non-small cell lung cancer. Each CDR3 is given with its conserved first and last residue. The D gene is left open where the match is weak. Clone size appears in some rows only: once, few, many, or a class for an expanded clone.

D	size	V	J	DNA	CDR3
NA	few	TRBV2	TRBJ2-1	TGTGCCAGCAGTGCTGGCGGACGGGAGCAGTTCTTC	CASSAGGREQFF
NA	once	TRBV27	TRBJ2-5	TGTGCCAGCAGTCGACCGCTCGACAGGTACCAAGAGACCCAGTACTTC	CASSRPLDRYQETQYF
TRBD2	many	TRBV7-2	TRBJ2-7	TGTGCCAGCAGCTTCCTTCCGGGAAGCGGGAGATCCTACGAGCAGTACTTC	CASSFLPGSGRSYEQYF
TRBD2	NA	TRBV14	TRBJ2-3	TGTGCCAGCAGCCACCTTCCGGGACTAGCGGAGAGCACAGATACGCAGTATTTT	CASSHLPGLAESTDTQYF
NA	many	TRBV7-9	TRBJ2-3	TGTGCCAGCAGATCGGGGGGCGGCACAGATACGCAGTATTTT	CASRSGGGTDTQYF
NA	many	TRBV29-1	TRBJ2-3	TGCAGCGTTGAAGTCCTGGGGTATACGCAGTATTTT	CSVEVLGYTQYF
NA	many	TRBV29-1	TRBJ2-1	TGCAGCGTTGTGGTCGGGGGAAGGTCCTACAATGAGCAGTTCTTC	CSVVVGGRSYNEQFF
TRBD1	NA	TRBV20-1	TRBJ1-2	TGCAGTGCTAGAGATTGGAGGACAGGCACCCGTAACTATGGCTACACCTTC	CSARDWRTGTRNYGYTF
NA	NA	TRBV2	TRBJ1-5	TGTGCCAGCAGTGCGGGGAGTAGCAATCAGCCCCAGCATTTT	CASSAGSSNQPQHF
TRBD2	NA	TRBV10-3	TRBJ2-1	TGTGCCATCAGTCCCGGGACTAGAGAAAATGAGCAGTTCTTC	CAISPGTRENEQFF
NA	many	TRBV10-3	TRBJ1-2	TGTGCCATCAACCCGAGGGCTAACTATGGCTACACCTTC	CAINPRANYGYTF
TRBD1	NA	TRBV10-1	TRBJ2-7	TGCGCCAGCGGCGGGACAGGACGGTCCGAGCAGTACTTC	CASGGTGRSEQYF
TRBD1	NA	TRBV10-3	TRBJ2-1	TGTGCCACCAGACAGGGAAATGAGCAGTTCTTC	CATRQGNEQFF
TRBD2	NA	TRBV7-2	TRBJ2-1	TGTGCCAGCGGATGGACTAGCGGGGGGTTTGTTTTCTTC	CASGWTSGGFVFF
NA	many	TRBV7-2	TRBJ1-3	TGTGCCAGCAGTAGCGCGCACGGAAACACCATATATTTT	CASSSAHGNTIYF
NA	NA	TRBV5-1	TRBJ1-1	TGCGCCAGCAGCCTCGACTACCTCAACACTGAAGCTTTCTTT	CASSLDYLNTEAFF
NA	few	TRBV6-5	TRBJ2-1	TGTGGGACAGAGGCCTACAATGAGCAGTTCTTC	CGTEAYNEQFF
NA	few	TRBV6-5	TRBJ2-1	TGTGCCAGCAGTGTGCTGCGGACCAGCTCCTACAATGAGCAGTTCTTC	CASSVLRTSSYNEQFF
NA	few	TRBV19	TRBJ1-5	TGTGCCACGGCGATACAGGGAGGGAGGCAGCCCCAGCATTTT	CATAIQGGRQPQHF
NA	few	TRBV9	TRBJ1-2	TGTGCCAGCAGCGTCGGACCTCGGGACTATGGCTACACCTTC	CASSVGPRDYGYTF
NA	few	TRBV11-3	TRBJ2-1	TGTGCCAGCAGCCCCCGGACTAACAGAAGGGTCAATGAGCAGTTCTTC	CASSPRTNRRVNEQFF
NA	NA	TRBV5-1	TRBJ1-1	TGCGCCAGCAGCTCCGGACCCACAGGAGTGAACACTGAAGCTTTCTTT	CASSSGPTGVNTEAFF
TRBD1	NA	TRBV10-2	TRBJ1-2	TGCGCCAGCAGCCCGGACAGGGTGAATCCCGTTCGAATGAGCTACACCTTC	CASSPDRVNPVRMSYTF
TRBD1	many	TRBV18	TRBJ2-7	TGTGCCAGCTCACGGGACAGGGTTGATCAGTACTTC	CASSRDRVDQYF
TRBD1	few	TRBV4-3	TRBJ2-3	TGCGCCAGCAGCCAAGATTATCGGAAGGGGGCCTCTAGCACAGATACGCAGTATTTT	CASSQDYRKGASSTDTQYF
TRBD1	few	TRBV4-3	TRBJ1-4	TGCGCCAGCAGCCATGTAACAGGGGGACCTAATGAAAAACTGTTTTTT	CASSHVTGGPNEKLFF
TRBD2	many	TRBV9	TRBJ2-1	TGTGCCAGCAGCACGAGCGGGGGGGCATCCTACAATGAGCAGTTCTTC	CASSTSGGASYNEQFF
TRBD1	many	TRBV29-1	TRBJ2-5	TGCAGCGTCGTGCAGGGGGCGGAGGGGGAGACCCAGTACTTC	CSVVQGAEGETQYF
NA	many	TRBV4-3	TRBJ2-5	TGCGCCAGCAGCAGTAGGGTTCAAGAGACCCAGTACTTC	CASSSRVQETQYF
NA	NA	TRBV6-1	TRBJ1-3	TGTGCCAGCAGCCCAAGGGAGCTAAGCTCTGGAAACACCATATATTTT	CASSPRELSSGNTIYF
TRBD2	NA	TRBV7-6	TRBJ2-5	TGTGCCAGCAGCTTAGGGCTCGTAGCGGGGGTACAAGAGACCCAGTACTTC	CASSLGLVAGVQETQYF
NA	few	TRBV7-9	TRBJ1-1	TGTGCCAGCAGCGCGCAGGATGTTGAAGCTTTCTTT	CASSAQDVEAFF
TRBD1	few	TRBV27	TRBJ1-1	TGTGCCAGCAGAACAGGGGGCGAAGGAGCTTTCTTT	CASRTGGEGAFF
NA	NA	TRBV10-3	TRBJ2-5	TGTGCCATCAGTGAGTCCGGGGGTTTTGAGACCCAGTACTTC	CAISESGGFETQYF
TRBD2	few	TRBV18	TRBJ2-3	TGTGCCAGCTCACCACGCGGGGGGAGCACAGATACGCAGTATTTT	CASSPRGGSTDTQYF
NA	few	TRBV7-2	TRBJ2-7	TGTGCCAGCAGCTTAGACGTCCCACCAGGGCACTACGAGCAGTACTTC	CASSLDVPPGHYEQYF
NA	many	TRBV5-4	TRBJ1-2	TGTGCCAGCAGGGTCAGGAGATCCGATGGCTACACCTTC	CASRVRRSDGYTF
NA	NA	TRBV20-1	TRBJ1-5	TGCAGTGCTAGGGGGAGCAGCAATCAGCCCCAGCATTTT	CSARGSSNQPQHF
NA	few	TRBV5-6	TRBJ2-1	TGTGCCAGCAGCTTGAAGACTAGCTCCTACAATGAGCAGTTCTTC	CASSLKTSSYNEQFF